A selection of T cell receptor beta chains follows, all from one sample in a study of T-cell reconstitution after alpha-beta-depleted transplantation in children. MiXCR, applied by TCRdb to the PCR reads, yields one record per CDR3 protein. The table records some 300,000 distinct CDR3 sequences, 10% of them present only once. Sequencing used PBMCs from the stem cell graft donor, obtained from the stem cell graft. The receptors shown here come from a human donor who donated a stem cell graft to a child with acute lymphoblastic leukemia. Both conserved end residues are part of each CDR3.

v_call cdr3_aa
TRBV20-1 CSARSRELAGGHTDTQYF
TRBV5-6 CASSLGRVDSPLHF
TRBV20-1 CSARVVTGVGANVLTF
TRBV7-9 CASSGLGLAGVWNEQFF
TRBV12-3/TRBV12-4 CASSLLSGVSTDTQYF
TRBV15 CATSLYTTYNEQFF
TRBV20-1 CSAGRTSGRPTYNEQFF
TRBV3-1 CASSQDLGTILYEQYF
TRBV20-1 CSARDHQATVDNEQFF
TRBV12-3/TRBV12-4 CASSGVDAEQFF
TRBV2 CASSEVGTGGGKRNGYTF
TRBV3-1 CASSQTGRGGETQYF
TRBV5-1 CASSLGDTTDTQYF
TRBV10-3 CAISEIGEGYEQYF
TRBV11-2 CASSLESRWVDREITNTEAFF
TRBV5-4 CASSSGLAGGPNTQYF
TRBV27 CASKGVGNTEAFF
TRBV7-9 CASSSGALVYEQFF
TRBV9 CASSTGTAGANVLTF
TRBV12-3/TRBV12-4 CASSSGTVQETQYF
TRBV4-1 CASSPRTGGYEQYF
TRBV20-1 CSAFVTGPNYGYTF
TRBV2 CASNPGRKPTDTQYF
TRBV12-3/TRBV12-4 CASSLTPPGSPNEQFF